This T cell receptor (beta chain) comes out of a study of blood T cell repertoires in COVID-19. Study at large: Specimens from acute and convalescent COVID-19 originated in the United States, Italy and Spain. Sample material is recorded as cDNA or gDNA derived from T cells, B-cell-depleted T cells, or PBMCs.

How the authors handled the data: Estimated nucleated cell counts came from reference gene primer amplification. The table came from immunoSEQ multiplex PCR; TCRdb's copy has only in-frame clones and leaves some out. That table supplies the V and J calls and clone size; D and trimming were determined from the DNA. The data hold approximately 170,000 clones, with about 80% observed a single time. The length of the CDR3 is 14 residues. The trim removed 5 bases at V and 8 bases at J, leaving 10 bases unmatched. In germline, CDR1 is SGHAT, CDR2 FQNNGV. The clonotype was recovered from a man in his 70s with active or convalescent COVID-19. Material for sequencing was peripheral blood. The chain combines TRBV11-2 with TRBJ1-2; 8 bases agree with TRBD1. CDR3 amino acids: CASSPRDRGGGYTF. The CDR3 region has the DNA TGTGCCAGCAGCCCCCGAGACAGGGGTGGGGGCTACACCTTC.